Detailed here is one T cell receptor (beta chain). Original data processing: Estimated nucleated cell counts came from reference gene primer amplification. TCRdb's table, derived via immunoSEQ multiplex PCR, lists solely in-frame clones and lacks some. V, J and clone size reflect that table, while D and trimming were determined from the DNA. The repertoire holds around 200,000 clones, approximately 78% seen once, with approximately 2.9% in the top ten. CDR1 and CDR2 from the germline V gene are MGHRA and YSYEKL. The CDR3 has 15 residues. With V trimmed by 1 base and J by 7 bases, 6 bases remained unmatched. The sample originates from a study of blood T cell repertoires in COVID-19. Study at large: Donors in the United States, Italy and Spain gave samples during acute or convalescent COVID-19. PBMCs, B-cell-depleted T cells, or T cells were the source of the cDNA or gDNA that made up the material.

This receptor was taken from a woman of 80 years or more with active or convalescent COVID-19. Sequencing input: peripheral blood. The chain is built from TRBV4-1 and TRBJ1-1; 10 nucleotides align to TRBD1. CDR3: CASSQAATGGIEAFF. DNA of the CDR3: TGCGCCAGCAGCCAAGCGGCGACAGGGGGCATTGAAGCTTTCTTT.